This record looks at one T cell receptor (beta chain) sequence and its context. Libraries were prepared by immunoSEQ multiplex PCR; TCRdb keeps only in-frame clonotypes and omits some of them. The repertoire consists of about 100,000 clones, with more than 75% occurring once and the leading ten covering roughly 13%. V was shortened by 4 bases and J by 5 bases, with 17 bases between the two germline ends. Germline V lookup: CDR1 MDHEN, CDR2 SYDVKM. The CDR3 spans 15 residues. This record belongs to a study of blood T cell repertoires in COVID-19. At the level of the study: Sources were T cells, B-cell-depleted T cells, or PBMCs; the material itself was cDNA or gDNA.

The origin of this receptor is a human donor in a cohort sampled during active COVID-19. The rearrangement joins TRBV28 to TRBJ2-5, with D maybe TRBD2 (7 bases). The sequenced material came from peripheral blood. CDR3 sequence: CASSSPGRGWETQYF. CDR3 DNA: TGTGCCAGCAGTTCCCCAGGGAGGGGGTGGGAGACCCAGTACTTC.